In its sample, the clone carrying this TCR beta chain was seen once. Here immunoSEQ multiplex PCR was the method, and the copy in TCRdb shows in-frame clones only, minus some. The sample has approximately 14,000 clones; roughly 77% are singletons. This sample stems from a study of control samples from healthy donors and cancer patients. The germline V and J ends were trimmed by 5 bases and 1 base, with 8 bases remaining between them. The CDR3 has 13 residues. The germline V gene has CDR1 KGHSH and CDR2 LQKENI. The chain combines TRBV18 with TRBJ1-1; D is uncertain. This TCR derives from a female donor with lung cancer. The sample comprised formalin-fixed, paraffin-embedded tissue. The CDR3 protein is CASSLDPNTEAFF. The CDR3 coding sequence is TGTGCCAGCTCATTAGACCCGAACACTGAAGCTTTCTTT.